This T cell receptor (beta chain) was recorded in a study of CD4 T cell repertoires in COVID-19. Study details: After 9 to 11 days of IL-2 expansion, CFSE-low cells were relabeled and restimulated with other coronavirus spikes. Notes on the study in general: In SARS-CoV and/or HKU1 spike cultures, between roughly 6 and 26% of SARS-CoV-2 clonotypes reappeared. Suggested intraclonal diversification: top SARS-CoV-2-reactive clonotypes appeared in two or three memory subsets.

Only in-frame clones appear in the TCRdb table, and some are missing; sequencing was by immunoSEQ multiplex PCR. The data show tens of thousands of clones, 80% to 90% seen once. Trimming removed 6 bases from V and 5 bases from J; junction bases left unmatched: 9. Germline V gives CDR1 LNHDA, CDR2 SQIVND (reference sequence). The CDR3 contains 14 residues. This clone was seen only a few times. Its antigen is not known. The memory T cells were sequenced right after ex vivo isolation, without culture. The V and J genes are TRBV19 and TRBJ2-5, with 7 nucleotides matching TRBD2. This clonotype originated in a human donor who had COVID-19. The sample here was central memory CD4+ T cells from blood, taken before the COVID-19 pandemic. CDR3 nucleotides: TGTGCCAGTAGGCCGCGCGGGGGAACGGAGACCCAGTACTTC. Its protein product is CASRPRGGTETQYF. The variable domain in full, with the rest retrieved from reference TRBV19 and TRBJ2-5, is DGGITQSPKYLFRKEGQNVTLSCEQNLNHDAMYWYRQDPGQGLRLIYYSQIVNDFQKGDIAEGYSVSREKKESFPLTVTSAQKNPTAFYLCASRPRGGTETQYFGPGTRLLVL.